Presented here are 20 T cell receptor beta chains from one specimen sequenced in a study of T cells in Graves' hyperthyroidism and ophthalmopathy. It was RNA transcripts that yielded the amplified TCR beta CDR3 regions. HTBI primers were the set used in a first-round RT-PCR of the TCR CDR3. TCRdb fed the multiplex PCR reads into MiXCR, producing one record per CDR3 protein. This table holds 560,000 or so distinct CDR3 sequences, around 42% found once. What was sequenced was peripheral blood or thyroid tissue (not recorded which). The receptors were sampled from a woman younger than 35 with Graves' hyperthyroidism.

This clonotype was picked up many times. The chain couples TRBV29-1 to TRBJ2-7; 9 bases map to TRBD1. The CDR3 length is 14 residues. Germline CDR1 and CDR2: SQVTM and ANQGSEA. Losses at the gene ends were 4 bases for V and 1 base for J; bases not matched to a gene: 5. CDR3 sequence reads: CSVGGDRASYEQYF. CDR3 bases: TGCAGCGTTGGGGGGGACAGGGCGTCCTACGAGCAGTACTTC.

At least ten counts were recorded for this clonotype. The chain employs TRBV7-8 and TRBJ1-6; D not certain. This CDR3 is 13 amino acids long. Germline CDR1 SGHVS, CDR2 FQNEAQ. The ends were cut back, 5 bases at V and 12 bases at J, with 14 bases in the middle. This CDR3 is CASSPGPSGPLHF. The CDR3 DNA reads as TGTGCCAGCAGCCCTGGGCCCAGCGGACCCCTCCACTTT.

This clonotype has at least ten counts. Its ends do not fully match the called genes, so a read error is possible. The chain recombines TRBV5-1 with TRBJ1-2; 8 nucleotides line up with TRBD1. The CDR3 is 14 amino acids. Germline loops: CDR1 SGHRS, CDR2 YFSETQ. The DNA for the CDR3 is TGTGCCAGCAGCCTAGGGACAGGCGACTCGGGCTACACCTTC. Residues: CASSLGTGDSGYTF.

This clonotype has at least ten counts. V and J are TRBV10-3 and TRBJ1-6; D may be TRBD1 (5 bases). CDR1 ENHRY and CDR2 SYGVKD come from the germline V gene. The CDR3 runs to 13 residues. V lost 10 bases and J 10 bases, leaving 17 bases between the germline ends. CDR3 loop: CATISTRGSPLHF. The CDR3 DNA is TGTGCCACCATATCAACTCGGGGGTCACCCCTCCACTTT.

The rearrangement joins TRBV7-2 to TRBJ2-5; 12 bases align to TRBD1. The length of the CDR3 is 13 residues. V dropped 3 bases and J dropped 7; count of bases not matched to a gene: 0. CDR1 is SGHTA and CDR2 is FQGNSA in the germline V gene. CDR3 coding DNA: TGTGCCAGCAGCTTGGGACAGGGGGCGACCCAGTACTTC. Residues: CASSLGQGATQYF.

As to this clonotype: This may stem from a read error, because a much larger clone lies one nucleotide away. The rearrangement uses TRBV6-2 or TRBV6-3 and TRBJ1-1, with D perhaps TRBD1 (6 bases). Germline V gene sequence: CDR1 MNHEY, CDR2 SVGEGT. The CDR3 totals 15 residues. CDR3 sequence (DNA): TGTGCCAGCAGCTTGGGGTGGCAGGGGAACACTGTAGCTTTCTTT. Translated: CASSLGWQGNTVAFF.

This rearrangement joins TRBV20-1 to TRBJ2-2, with TRBD1 identical over 8 bases. CDR1 is DFQATT and CDR2 is SNEGSKA in the germline V gene (reference sequence). CDR3 length: 15 amino acids. Trimming cost V 4 bases and J 1 base; bases outside gene matches: 5. CDR3: CSATPGTGNTGELFF. For the CDR3, the DNA is TGCAGTGCTACCCCCGGGACAGGGAACACCGGGGAGCTGTTTTTT.

The chain is built from TRBV25-1 and TRBJ1-2; D possibly corresponds to TRBD1 (6 bases). V lost 4 bases and J lost 4, with 16 bases in between. Germline V gene lookup returns CDR1 MGHDK and CDR2 SYGVNS. The CDR3 runs 15 residues. This CDR3 is CASSAAKDSPYGYTF. The CDR3, as DNA: TGTGCCAGCAGTGCTGCGAAGGACAGCCCCTATGGCTACACCTTC.

The chain recombines TRBV10-3 with TRBJ1-1; 9 bases agree with TRBD1. With 10 bases clipped from V and 3 bases from J, the junction kept 3 bases outside the gene matches. Germline V CDR1 and CDR2: ENHRY, SYGVKD. The CDR3 runs 12 residues. DNA of the CDR3: TGTGCCACGGACAGGGGCTACACTGAAGCTTTCTTT. Amino acids: CATDRGYTEAFF.

Many counts were recorded for this clonotype. The rearrangement uses TRBV2 and TRBJ2-7; TRBD1 agrees at 10 bases. Germline assignment: CDR1 SNHLY and CDR2 FYNNEI. The junction had 2 bases not matched to a gene; V was cut back by 0 bases and J by 3 bases. The CDR3 loop spans 15 amino acids. CDR3 nucleotides: TGTGCCAGCAGTGAAGCGGGACAGGGGAACTACGAGCAGTACTTC. Translation: CASSEAGQGNYEQYF.

This clonotype was detected ten times or more. The chain employs TRBV10-3 and TRBJ2-7; possibly TRBD1 for D (6 bases). V was cut by 5 bases and J by 0 bases, with 14 bases left in between. Germline V CDR1 and CDR2: ENHRY, SYGVKD. This CDR3 spans 15 amino acids. CDR3 region: CAISKGEMGSYEQYF. The CDR3 DNA follows: TGTGCCATCAGTAAGGGGGAGATGGGCTCCTACGAGCAGTACTTC.

Concerning this clonotype: Germline is not matched at one junction end, which may reflect a read error. This sequence joins TRBV7-9 and TRBJ1-1; D not certain. The germline gives CDR1 SEHNR, CDR2 FQNEAQ (reference sequence). The CDR3 runs to 13 residues. Here the CDR3 reads CASGFELNTEAFF. Here the CDR3 DNA reads TGTGCCAGCGGCTTCGAGTTGAACACTGAAGCTTTCTTT.

The chain is built from TRBV29-1 and TRBJ1-2; TRBD1 matches at 7 bases. CDR1 and CDR2 (germline): SQVTM, ANQGSEA. V dropped 7 bases and J dropped 1; count of bases not matched to a gene: 6. This CDR3 has 13 amino acids. CDR3 DNA sequence: TGCAGCGGCCGGGACAGCTATAACTATGGCTACACCTTC. Translating gives CSGRDSYNYGYTF.

This chain links TRBV7-3 with TRBJ2-1; D ambiguous. Germline-derived CDR1 and CDR2 are SGHTA and FQGTGA. Trimming took 0 bases from V and 2 from J, leaving 2 bases between them. CDR3 size: 13 residues. CDR3 DNA sequence: TGTGCCAGCAGCTTAACCGCCTACAATGAGCAGTTCTTC. Encoded protein: CASSLTAYNEQFF.

The chain carries TRBV29-1 and TRBJ1-2; the match to TRBD1 covers 10 bases. Germline trimming cut 6 bases from V and 10 bases from J; bases unmatched to any gene: 5. Germline CDR1 reads SQVTM; CDR2 reads ANQGSEA. This CDR3 comprises 11 residues. The CDR3 sequence is CSVPGTGDYTF. In nucleotides, the CDR3 is TGCAGCGTGCCCGGGACAGGGGACTACACCTTC. The whole variable domain, remainder taken from reference TRBV29-1 and TRBJ1-2, is SAVISQKPSRDICQRGTSLTIQCQVDSQVTMMFWYRQQPGQSLTLIATANQGSEATYESGFVIDKFPISRPNLTFSTLTVSNMSPEDSSIYLCSVPGTGDYTFGSGTRLTVV.

Many counts were recorded for this clonotype. This chain connects TRBV29-1 to TRBJ1-3; no firm D call. CDR3 length: 14 residues. Germline assignment: CDR1 SQVTM and CDR2 ANQGSEA. V was trimmed by 4 bases and J by 0 bases, leaving 10 bases between them. The CDR3 DNA reads TGCAGCGTTGTCCGAGGGAGCTCTGGAAACACCATATATTTT. As protein: CSVVRGSSGNTIYF. Full variable domain (outside the CDR3, taken from reference TRBV29-1 and TRBJ1-3): SAVISQKPSRDICQRGTSLTIQCQVDSQVTMMFWYRQQPGQSLTLIATANQGSEATYESGFVIDKFPISRPNLTFSTLTVSNMSPEDSSIYLCSVVRGSSGNTIYFGEGSWLTVV.

The V call is TRBV5-4, the J call TRBJ2-7; the D gene could be TRBD1 or TRBD2 (5 bases each). The CDR3 is 13 residues long. V lost 5 bases to trimming and J lost 2 bases, with 11 bases between them. In germline, CDR1 is SGHNT, CDR2 YYREEE (reference sequence). The DNA of the CDR3 is TGTGCCAGCAGTCCACTAGGGGCCTACGAGCAGTACTTC. Translating it yields CASSPLGAYEQYF. The full variable domain, with the rest looked up from reference TRBV5-4 and TRBJ2-7, is ETGVTQSPTHLIKTRGQQVTLRCSSQSGHNTVSWYQQALGQGPQFIFQYYREEENGRGNFPPRFSGLQFPNYSSELNVNALELDDSALYLCASSPLGAYEQYFGPGTRLTVT.

Concerning this clonotype itself: This could be a read error, since a much larger clone is one nucleotide away. The gene calls are TRBV13 and TRBJ1-1; no definite D call. The CDR3 extends over 13 amino acids. Germline CDR1 PRHDT, CDR2 FYEKMQ (reference sequence). CDR3 residues: CASSQTMNTGAFF. CDR3 DNA sequence: TGTGCCAGCAGCCAGACAATGAACACTGGAGCTTTCTTT.

The chain recombines TRBV6-2 or TRBV6-3 with TRBJ1-2; D not resolved. This CDR3 contains 14 residues. Germline assignment: CDR1 MNHEY and CDR2 SVGEGT. Trimming left V 2 bases short and J 1 base short, with 8 bases between. The DNA for the CDR3 is TGTGCCAGCAGTTACCGCCCGATTAACTATGGCTACACCTTC. Its protein is CASSYRPINYGYTF.

This clonotype has just a few counts. The chain recombines TRBV7-2 with TRBJ2-7, with 7 positions matching TRBD2. The length of the CDR3 is 14 residues. The V gene end was trimmed by 5 bases and the J gene end by 3 bases; junction bases not matched to a gene: 7. CDR1 and CDR2 from the germline V gene are SGHTA and FQGNSA. This CDR3 reads CASSQTAGDYEQYF. In DNA, the CDR3 is TGTGCCAGCAGCCAGACGGCGGGAGACTACGAGCAGTACTTC.